The 7 T cell receptor beta chains reported below all come from one sample, sequenced in a study of blood T cells in healthy people across ages. PCR was performed a second time for roughly 7 to 12 cycles using a sample-barcoded 5' primer and a J-beta primer mix. TCRdb re-analysed the 5' RACE reads in MiXCR, keeping a single row per CDR3 protein. This table has 450,000 to 700,000 distinct CDR3 sequences, approximately 25% appearing once. Sequences were obtained from blood. The source of these receptors is a woman aged 70-85 years in good health.

This clonotype turned up a few times. The J gene is TRBJ1-2, the V gene TRBV28; 8 nucleotides align to TRBD1. V was pared by 6 bases and J by 6 bases, with 12 bases of the junction left unmatched. CDR1 and CDR2 (germline): MDHEN, SYDVKM. The CDR3 spans 15 residues. CDR3: CASRRTGSGFDGYTF. CDR3 DNA: TGTGCCAGCAGGCGGACAGGGTCGGGATTCGATGGCTACACCTTC.

This clonotype came up a few times. This sequence joins TRBV29-1 and TRBJ1-1; D is unresolved. This CDR3 is 11 amino acids long. The V gene's germline CDR1 is SQVTM and CDR2 ANQGSEA. Trimming cost V 6 bases and J 4 bases, with 9 bases left between them. CDR3 in DNA: TGCAGCGTCGTTACAAGCACTGAAGCTTTCTTT. It translates to CSVVTSTEAFF.

A few counts support this clonotype. The chain is built from TRBV12-3 or TRBV12-4 and TRBJ1-5; 9 positions match TRBD1. Trimming cost V 4 bases and J 1 base; bases outside gene matches: 2. This CDR3 spans 15 amino acids. The CDR3 is CASSSGQGSNQPQHF. CDR3 bases: TGTGCCAGCAGTTCAGGACAGGGGAGCAATCAGCCCCAGCATTTT.

A few counts support this clonotype. V gene TRBV20-1 combines with J gene TRBJ2-5; 11 nucleotides match TRBD2. The CDR3 extends over 14 amino acids. Germline loops: CDR1 DFQATT, CDR2 SNEGSKA (reference sequence). V lost 6 bases, J lost 6 bases, and 9 bases stayed unmatched. CDR3 bases: TGCAGTGCCAAACTAGCGGGGGTCCGGAAGACCCAGTACTTC. The encoded protein is CSAKLAGVRKTQYF.

The V and J genes are TRBV7-2 and TRBJ2-5, with D hard to call. CDR3 length: 13 amino acids. CDR1 is SGHTA, CDR2 FQGNSA, per germline. V was trimmed by 5 bases and J by 0 bases, leaving 7 bases between them. CDR3 residues: CASSRKYQETQYF. The CDR3 DNA reads as TGTGCCAGCAGCCGAAAATACCAAGAGACCCAGTACTTC.

This clonotype was found a few times. The chain carries TRBV11-1 and TRBJ1-2, with TRBD1 identical over 7 bases. In germline, CDR1 is SGHAT, CDR2 FQDESV (reference sequence). This CDR3 region has 13 residues. With V trimmed by 2 bases and J by 7 bases, 4 bases remained unmatched. The CDR3 DNA is TGTGCCAGCAGCTTAAACAGGGGACTTGGCTACACCTTC. Amino acid sequence: CASSLNRGLGYTF.

V gene TRBV7-2 combines with J gene TRBJ1-5; the match to TRBD1 covers 10 bases. The J segment lost 5 bases and the V segment lost 8 bases, leaving 3 bases of the junction unmatched. The CDR3 spans 13 residues. In germline, CDR1 is SGHTA, CDR2 FQGNSA. The CDR3 nucleotides read TGTGCCAGCGCCGGGACAGGGGATCAGCCCCAGCATTTT. Amino acids: CASAGTGDQPQHF.